This is a list of T cell receptor beta chains from one sample in a study of post-analysis software for immune sequencing data. TCRdb itself ran the PCR reads through MiXCR, one entry per CDR3 protein. This table has over 300,000 distinct CDR3 sequences, roughly 30% appearing once. The sample comprised blood. Every receptor here comes from a girl aged 10 to 17 with multiple sclerosis. Each CDR3 is given with its conserved first and last residue. The order of the fields is V gene, clone size, J gene, D gene, CDR3 protein, CDR3 DNA. The D gene is left open where the match is weak. Where a row states a size, it is once, few, many or the class of an expanded clone; other rows omit it.

TRBV6-1	-	TRBJ2-2	TRBD1	CASRGQVNTGELFF	TGTGCCAGCAGAGGACAGGTGAACACCGGGGAGCTGTTTTTT
TRBV27	-	TRBJ1-6	-	CASSFRGGYNSPLHF	TGTGCCAGCAGTTTTAGAGGAGGTTATAATTCACCCCTCCACTTT
TRBV13	-	TRBJ1-2	-	CASSLLRKQPFNYGYTF	TGTGCCAGCAGCTTACTCCGTAAACAGCCTTTTAACTATGGCTACACCTTC
TRBV12-3/TRBV12-4	few	TRBJ1-5	-	CASSPEGQPQHF	TGTGCCAGCAGTCCTGAGGGTCAGCCCCAGCATTTT
TRBV7-2	few	TRBJ2-1	-	CASSLSRQGLNEQFF	TGTGCCAGCAGCTTAAGCCGCCAGGGGTTGAATGAGCAGTTCTTC
TRBV6-5	-	TRBJ1-1	-	CASSYRGANTEAFF	TGTGCCAGCAGTTACAGGGGAGCGAACACTGAAGCTTTCTTT
TRBV12-3/TRBV12-4	few	TRBJ1-6	-	CASRRRDNSPLHF	TGTGCCAGCAGACGCAGGGATAATTCACCCCTCCACTTT
TRBV4-1	-	TRBJ1-6	-	CASSQDQGQDSPLHF	TGCGCCAGCAGCCAAGATCAGGGTCAGGACTCACCCCTCCACTTT
TRBV3-1	-	TRBJ2-7	-	CASSDRVLASKTYEQYF	TGTGCCAGCAGCGATAGGGTTCTAGCTTCGAAAACCTACGAGCAGTACTTC
TRBV7-9	-	TRBJ2-7	-	CASGFTGYYEQYF	TGTGCCAGCGGATTCACAGGGTACTACGAGCAGTACTTC